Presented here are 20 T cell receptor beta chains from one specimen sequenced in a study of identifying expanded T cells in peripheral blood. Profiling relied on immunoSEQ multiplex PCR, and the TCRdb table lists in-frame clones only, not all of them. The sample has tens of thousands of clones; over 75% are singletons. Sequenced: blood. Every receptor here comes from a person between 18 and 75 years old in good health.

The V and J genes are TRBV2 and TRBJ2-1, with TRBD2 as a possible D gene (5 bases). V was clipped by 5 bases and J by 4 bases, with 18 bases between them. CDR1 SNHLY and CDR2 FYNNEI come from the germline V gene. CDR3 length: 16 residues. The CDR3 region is CASSSITGKIYNEQFF. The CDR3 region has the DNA TGTGCCAGCAGTAGTATTACCGGGAAGATTTACAATGAGCAGTTCTTC.

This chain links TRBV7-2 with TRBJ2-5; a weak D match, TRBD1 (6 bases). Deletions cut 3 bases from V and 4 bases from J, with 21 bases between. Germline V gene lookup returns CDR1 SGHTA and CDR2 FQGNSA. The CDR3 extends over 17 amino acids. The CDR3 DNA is TGTGCCAGCAGCTTTGTGTCGGCAGGGGTAGGTGTAGAGACCCAGTACTTC. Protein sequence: CASSFVSAGVGVETQYF. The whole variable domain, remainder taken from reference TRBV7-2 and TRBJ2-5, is GAGVSQSPSNKVTEKGKDVELRCDPISGHTALYWYRQSLGQGLEFLIYFQGNSAPDKSGLPSDRFSAERTGGSVSTLTIQRTQQEDSAVYLCASSFVSAGVGVETQYFGPGTRLLVL.

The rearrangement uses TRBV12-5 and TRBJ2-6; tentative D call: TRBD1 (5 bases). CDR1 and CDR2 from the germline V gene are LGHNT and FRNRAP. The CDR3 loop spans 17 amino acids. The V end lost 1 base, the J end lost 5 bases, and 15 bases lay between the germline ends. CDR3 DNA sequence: TGTGCTAGTGGTTTGGCTCGAGGACAAAGTCGGGCCAACGTCCTGACTTTC. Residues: CASGLARGQSRANVLTF. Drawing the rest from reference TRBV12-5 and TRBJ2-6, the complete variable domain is DARVTQTPRHKVTEMGQEVTMRCQPILGHNTVFWYRQTMMQGLELLAYFRNRAPLDDSGMPKDRFSAEMPDATLATLKIQPSEPRDSAVYFCASGLARGQSRANVLTFGAGSRLTVL.

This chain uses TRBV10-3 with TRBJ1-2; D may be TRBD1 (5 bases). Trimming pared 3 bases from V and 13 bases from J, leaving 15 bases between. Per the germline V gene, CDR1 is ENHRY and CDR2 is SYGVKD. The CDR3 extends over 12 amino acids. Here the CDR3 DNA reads TGTGCCATCAGTGATGACAGTATGAGGTGCACCTTC. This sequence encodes CAISDDSMRCTF.

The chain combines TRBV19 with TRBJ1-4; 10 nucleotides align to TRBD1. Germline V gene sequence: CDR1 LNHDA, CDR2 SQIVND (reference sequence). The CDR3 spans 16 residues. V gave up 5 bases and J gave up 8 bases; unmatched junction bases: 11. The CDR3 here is CASSRGQGLEMEKLFF. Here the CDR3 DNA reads TGTGCCAGTAGTCGGGGACAGGGGTTGGAAATGGAAAAACTGTTTTTT. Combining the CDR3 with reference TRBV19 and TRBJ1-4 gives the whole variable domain DGGITQSPKYLFRKEGQNVTLSCEQNLNHDAMYWYRQDPGQGLRLIYYSQIVNDFQKGDIAEGYSVSREKKESFPLTVTSAQKNPTAFYLCASSRGQGLEMEKLFFGSGTQLSVL.

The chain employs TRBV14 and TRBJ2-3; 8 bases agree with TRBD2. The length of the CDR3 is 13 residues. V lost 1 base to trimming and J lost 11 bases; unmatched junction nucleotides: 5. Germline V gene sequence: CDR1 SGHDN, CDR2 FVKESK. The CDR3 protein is CASSQGQRERQYF. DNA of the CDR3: TGTGCCAGCAGCCAAGGACAGCGGGAGAGGCAGTATTTT.

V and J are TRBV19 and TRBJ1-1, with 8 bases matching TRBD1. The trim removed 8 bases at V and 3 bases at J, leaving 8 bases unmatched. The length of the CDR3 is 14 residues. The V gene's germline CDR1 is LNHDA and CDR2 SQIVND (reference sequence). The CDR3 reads CASFRTGMDTEAFF. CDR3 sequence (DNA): TGTGCCAGTTTCAGGACAGGGATGGACACTGAAGCTTTCTTT.

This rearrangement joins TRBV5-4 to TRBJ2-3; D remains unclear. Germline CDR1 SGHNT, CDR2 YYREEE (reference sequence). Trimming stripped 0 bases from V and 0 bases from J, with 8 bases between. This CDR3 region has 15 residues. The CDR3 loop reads CASSLAFQSTDTQYF. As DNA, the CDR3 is TGTGCCAGCAGCTTGGCCTTCCAAAGCACAGATACGCAGTATTTT. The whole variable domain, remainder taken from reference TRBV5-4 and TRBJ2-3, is ETGVTQSPTHLIKTRGQQVTLRCSSQSGHNTVSWYQQALGQGPQFIFQYYREEENGRGNFPPRFSGLQFPNYSSELNVNALELDDSALYLCASSLAFQSTDTQYFGPGTRLTVL.

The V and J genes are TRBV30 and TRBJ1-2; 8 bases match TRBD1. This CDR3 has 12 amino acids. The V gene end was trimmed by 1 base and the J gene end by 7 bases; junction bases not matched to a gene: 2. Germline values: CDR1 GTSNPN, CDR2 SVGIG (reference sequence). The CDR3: CAWSGTGSGYTF. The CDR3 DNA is TGTGCCTGGAGTGGGACAGGGAGTGGCTACACCTTC.

CDR3 sequence reads: CASSQGDAGNQPQHF. The CDR3, as DNA: TGTGCCAGTAGTCAGGGGGATGCGGGGAATCAGCCCCAGCATTTT. V gene TRBV19 combines with J gene TRBJ1-5, with 7 bases aligning to TRBD1. This CDR3 spans 15 amino acids. V lost 5 bases and J lost 4; bases outside the gene matches: 8. Germline values: CDR1 LNHDA, CDR2 SQIVND (reference sequence).

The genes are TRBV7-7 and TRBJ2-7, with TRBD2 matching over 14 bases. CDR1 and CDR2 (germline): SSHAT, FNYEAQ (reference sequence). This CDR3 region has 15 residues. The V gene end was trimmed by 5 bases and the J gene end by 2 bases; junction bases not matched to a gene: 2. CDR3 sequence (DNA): TGTGCCAGCAGCCTGGGACTAGCGGGAGCCTACGAGCAGTACTTC. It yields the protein CASSLGLAGAYEQYF.

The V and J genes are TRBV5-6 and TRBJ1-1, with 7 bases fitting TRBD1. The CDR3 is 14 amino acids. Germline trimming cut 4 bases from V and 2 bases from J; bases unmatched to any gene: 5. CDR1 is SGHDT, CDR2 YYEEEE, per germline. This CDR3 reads CASSMTGINTEAFF. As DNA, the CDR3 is TGTGCCAGCAGCATGACAGGGATAAACACTGAAGCTTTCTTT. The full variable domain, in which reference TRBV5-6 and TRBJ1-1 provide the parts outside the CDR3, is DAGVTQSPTHLIKTRGQQVTLRCSPKSGHDTVSWYQQALGQGPQFIFQYYEEEERQRGNFPDRFSGHQFPNYSSELNVNALLLGDSALYLCASSMTGINTEAFFGQGTRLTVV.

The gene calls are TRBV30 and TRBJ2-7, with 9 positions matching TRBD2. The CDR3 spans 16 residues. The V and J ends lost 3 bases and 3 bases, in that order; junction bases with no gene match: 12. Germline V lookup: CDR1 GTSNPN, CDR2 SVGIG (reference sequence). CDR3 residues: CAWSGKTGTSHYEQYF. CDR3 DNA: TGTGCCTGGAGCGGTAAAACCGGGACTAGCCACTACGAGCAGTACTTC.

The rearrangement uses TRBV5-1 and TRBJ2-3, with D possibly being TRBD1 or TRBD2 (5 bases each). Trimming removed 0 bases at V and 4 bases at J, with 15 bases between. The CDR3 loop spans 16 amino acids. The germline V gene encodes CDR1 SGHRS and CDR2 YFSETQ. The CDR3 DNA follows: TGCGCCAGCAGCTTGGCTCTAGCTGGGGGTCCAGATACGCAGTATTTT. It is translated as CASSLALAGGPDTQYF.

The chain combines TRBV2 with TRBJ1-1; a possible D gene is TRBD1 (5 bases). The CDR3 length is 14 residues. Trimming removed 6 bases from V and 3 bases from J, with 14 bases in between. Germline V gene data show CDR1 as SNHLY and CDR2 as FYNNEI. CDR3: CASRRGVGDTEAFF. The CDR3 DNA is TGTGCCAGCAGGCGGGGGGTTGGGGACACTGAAGCTTTCTTT.

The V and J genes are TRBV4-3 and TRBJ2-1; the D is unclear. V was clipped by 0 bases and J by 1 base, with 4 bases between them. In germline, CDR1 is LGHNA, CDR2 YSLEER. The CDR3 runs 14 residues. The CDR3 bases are TGCGCCAGCAGCCAAGACCGTTCCTACAATGAGCAGTTCTTC. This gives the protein CASSQDRSYNEQFF.

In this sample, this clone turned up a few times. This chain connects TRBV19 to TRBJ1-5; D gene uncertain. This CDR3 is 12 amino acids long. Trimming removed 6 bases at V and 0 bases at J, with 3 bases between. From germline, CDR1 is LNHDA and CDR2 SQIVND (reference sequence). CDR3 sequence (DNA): TGTGCCAGTAGGGATAGCAATCAGCCCCAGCATTTT. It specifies CASRDSNQPQHF. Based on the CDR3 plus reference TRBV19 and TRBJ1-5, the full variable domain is DGGITQSPKYLFRKEGQNVTLSCEQNLNHDAMYWYRQDPGQGLRLIYYSQIVNDFQKGDIAEGYSVSREKKESFPLTVTSAQKNPTAFYLCASRDSNQPQHFGDGTRLSIL.

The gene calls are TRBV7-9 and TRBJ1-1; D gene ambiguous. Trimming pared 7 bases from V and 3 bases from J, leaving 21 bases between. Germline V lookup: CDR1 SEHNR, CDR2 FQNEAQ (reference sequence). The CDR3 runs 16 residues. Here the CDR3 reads CASTPTVPSADTEAFF. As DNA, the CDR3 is TGTGCCAGCACCCCAACGGTCCCGAGCGCTGACACTGAAGCTTTCTTT.

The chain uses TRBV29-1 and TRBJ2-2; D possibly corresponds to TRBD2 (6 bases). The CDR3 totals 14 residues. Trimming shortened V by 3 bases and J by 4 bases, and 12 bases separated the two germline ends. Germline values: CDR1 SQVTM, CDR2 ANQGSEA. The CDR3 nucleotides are TGCAGCGTTGAGGGCGGGAAAGGCACCGGGGAGCTGTTTTTT. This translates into CSVEGGKGTGELFF.

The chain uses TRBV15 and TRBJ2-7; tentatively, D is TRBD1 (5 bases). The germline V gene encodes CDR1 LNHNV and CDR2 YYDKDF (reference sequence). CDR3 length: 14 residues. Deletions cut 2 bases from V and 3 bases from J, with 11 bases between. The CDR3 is CATSRYGQGYEQYF. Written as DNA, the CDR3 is TGTGCCACCAGCAGATATGGGCAGGGCTACGAGCAGTACTTC.